A selection of T cell receptor beta chains follows, all from one sample in a study of shared clonotypes between healthy human individuals. Using immunoSEQ multiplex PCR, the repertoire was profiled, and TCRdb retains in-frame clones only, with some absent. This repertoire shows approximately 530,000 clones, roughly 95% found once; its top ten account for 0.05% to 0.08%. Input material: naive CD4+ T cells sorted from blood. The receptors were sampled from a woman aged 25 to 39 in good health. Both conserved end residues are part of each CDR3. A D gene is named only where the DNA matches it firmly.

v_call	cdr3_length	d_call	j_call	cdr3_aa
TRBV6-1	14	TRBD1	TRBJ1-2	CASSAQRGLDGYTF
TRBV5-1	14	-	TRBJ1-1	CASSTDRPNTEAFF
TRBV6-1	13	-	TRBJ2-7	CASSESLGAEQYF
TRBV11-3	16	-	TRBJ2-3	CASSLDTGPPADTQYF
TRBV5-1	13	-	TRBJ1-1	CASSLVGVNEAFF
TRBV11-2	14	-	TRBJ2-7	CASSLQDGAYEQYF
TRBV7-7	13	-	TRBJ1-3	CASSFRTGNTIYF
TRBV19	16	TRBD1	TRBJ1-1	CASSILGTGGDTEAFF
TRBV4-1	14	TRBD1	TRBJ2-5	CASSQSLGQASQYF
TRBV29-1	13	-	-	CSVLPQGSYEQYF
TRBV6-5	15	TRBD1	TRBJ2-7	CASSYTRTGGYEQYF
TRBV5-1	14	TRBD1	TRBJ1-3	CASSRTGDGNTIYF
TRBV5-1	18	TRBD2	TRBJ2-3	CASNPGLAGVGAGDTQYF
TRBV5-1	13	-	TRBJ2-7	CASSLPTEYEQYF
TRBV7-9	14	-	TRBJ2-5	CASSLGTDQETQYF
TRBV27	17	TRBD1	TRBJ1-1	CASSPPRTGARNTEAFF
TRBV4-1	15	-	TRBJ2-7	CASSQDLFEGYEQYF
TRBV6-1	15	-	TRBJ2-3	CASSERDPRPDTQYF
TRBV11-1	14	-	TRBJ2-1	CASSSRGSYNEQFF
TRBV25-1	13	-	TRBJ2-5	CASSGGHRETQYF
TRBV5-1	18	TRBD2	TRBJ2-1	CASSLVPSGHGSYNEQFF
TRBV5-1	16	TRBD1	TRBJ1-1	CASSFRDRAMNTEAFF
TRBV25-1	16	-	TRBJ1-6	CASSEFPMGADSPLHF
TRBV27	16	-	TRBJ2-3	CASSLSRAIGTDTQYF
TRBV28	16	-	TRBJ2-1	CASSTGTPGDHNEQFF
TRBV28	15	TRBD2	TRBJ2-5	CASSSSGSWAETQYF
TRBV5-6	14	-	TRBJ2-7	CASSSLGGPYEQYF
TRBV19	14	TRBD2	TRBJ2-2	CATRTSGTTGELFF
TRBV7-9	15	-	TRBJ1-2	CASSLAKGKNYGYTF
TRBV5-1	17	TRBD2	TRBJ2-2	CASRPNSGRFGTGELFF
TRBV27	15	-	TRBJ1-3	CASNIRPDSGNTIYF
TRBV2	14	-	TRBJ1-2	CASSVGIGGYGYTF
TRBV18	14	TRBD1	TRBJ2-7	CASSLNRDSYEQYF
TRBV7-2	15	-	TRBJ1-2	CASSLNRISNYGYTF
TRBV18	18	TRBD1	TRBJ1-1	CASSHQKETGISNTEAFF
TRBV5-1	13	-	TRBJ1-1	CASSLVGATRAFF
TRBV7-9	16	TRBD2	TRBJ2-3	CAIGTSGSSSTDTQYF
TRBV19	15	-	TRBJ1-3	CASTIGGSSGNTIYF
TRBV9	17	TRBD1	TRBJ2-1	CASSVDAGTEYYNEQFF
TRBV6-6	14	TRBD1	TRBJ2-7	CASRLLPAQGQQYF
TRBV5-1	14	-	-	CASSLGTILYEQYF
TRBV30	13	-	TRBJ1-1	CALTVLRNTEAFF
TRBV18	13	-	TRBJ2-7	CASSPGGGREQYF
TRBV5-1	14	TRBD2	TRBJ2-7	CASSLATSGYEQYF
TRBV25-1	14	-	TRBJ2-1	CASSNPAAYNEQFF
TRBV19	14	-	TRBJ1-5	CASSKGLDNQPQHF
TRBV28	21	-	TRBJ2-3	CASSYALGGAGAPPSTDTQYF
TRBV18	15	-	TRBJ1-1	CASSPPSTPNTEAFF
TRBV11-2	14	TRBD1	TRBJ2-5	CASSLGTAQETQYF